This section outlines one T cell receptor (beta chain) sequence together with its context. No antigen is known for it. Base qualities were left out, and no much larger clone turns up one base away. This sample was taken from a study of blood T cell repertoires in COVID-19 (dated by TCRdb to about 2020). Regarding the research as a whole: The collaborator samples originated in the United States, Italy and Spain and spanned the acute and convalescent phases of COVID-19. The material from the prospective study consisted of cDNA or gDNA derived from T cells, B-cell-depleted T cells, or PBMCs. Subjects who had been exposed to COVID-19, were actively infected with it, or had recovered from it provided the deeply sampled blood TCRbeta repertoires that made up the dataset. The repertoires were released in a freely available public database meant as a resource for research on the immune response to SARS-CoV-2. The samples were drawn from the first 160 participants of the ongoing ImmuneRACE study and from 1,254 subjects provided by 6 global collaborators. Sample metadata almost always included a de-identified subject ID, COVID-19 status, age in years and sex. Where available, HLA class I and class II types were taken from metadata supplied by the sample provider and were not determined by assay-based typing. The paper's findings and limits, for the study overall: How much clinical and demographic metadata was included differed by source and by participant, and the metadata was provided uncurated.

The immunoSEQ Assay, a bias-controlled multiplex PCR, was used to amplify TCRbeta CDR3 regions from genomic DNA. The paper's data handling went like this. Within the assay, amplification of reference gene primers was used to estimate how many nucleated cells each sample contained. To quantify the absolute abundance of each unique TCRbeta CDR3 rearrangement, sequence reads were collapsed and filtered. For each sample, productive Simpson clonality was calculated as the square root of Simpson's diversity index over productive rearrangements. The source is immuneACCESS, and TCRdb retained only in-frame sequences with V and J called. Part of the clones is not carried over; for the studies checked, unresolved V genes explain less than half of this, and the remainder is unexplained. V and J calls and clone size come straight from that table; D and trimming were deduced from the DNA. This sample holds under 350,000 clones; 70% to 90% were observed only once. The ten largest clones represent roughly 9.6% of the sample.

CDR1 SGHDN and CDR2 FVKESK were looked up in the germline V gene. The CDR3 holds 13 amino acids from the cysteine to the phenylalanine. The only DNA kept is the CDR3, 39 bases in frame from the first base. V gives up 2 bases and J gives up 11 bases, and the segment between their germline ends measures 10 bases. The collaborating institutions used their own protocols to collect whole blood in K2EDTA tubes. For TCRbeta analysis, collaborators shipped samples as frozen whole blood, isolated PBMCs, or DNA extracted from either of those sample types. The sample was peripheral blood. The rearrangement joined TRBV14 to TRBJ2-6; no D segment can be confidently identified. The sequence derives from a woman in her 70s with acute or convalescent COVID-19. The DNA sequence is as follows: TGTGCCAGCAGCCAATTCAGTGTGGACGTCCTGACTTTC. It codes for CASSQFSVDVLTF.